One sample yielded the 29 T cell receptor beta chains listed below, sequenced in a study of spatial heterogeneity in lung cancer. These receptors lack a known antigen. Study results and caveats: Expanded alpha and beta TCR counts within tumors tracked tumor mutation counts.

Time point: sample taken at primary tumor resection. TCRdb redid the calling of the 5' RACE reads with MiXCR, one entry per CDR3 protein. Of about 130 distinct CDR3 sequences in the sample, about 30% were seen once. Sequencing used lung tumor tissue, obtained at surgery. The receptors derive from a female donor with early-stage non-small cell lung cancer.

In regard to this clonotype: This beta chain was picked up by a library intended for alpha chains and is off target, so its count carries little meaning. This chain joins TRBV19 and TRBJ1-5; D is perhaps TRBD1 (5 bases). The CDR3 has 13 residues. Germline V gene sequence: CDR1 LNHDA, CDR2 SQIVND (reference sequence). Between the trimmed V and J ends, which lost 7 bases and 3 bases, there was a span of 10 bases. The CDR3 loop is CASKGRANQPQHF. The CDR3 nucleotides are TGTGCCAGTAAGGGCAGGGCCAATCAGCCCCAGCATTTT.

This clonotype is hyperexpanded (1% or more). Little can be read into the size of this beta chain, an off-target read in a library designed for alpha chains. The chain employs TRBV6-1 and TRBJ1-1; no reliable D call. The CDR3 is 13 residues long. Per germline, CDR1 MNHNS and CDR2 SASEGT. Trimming took 2 bases from V and 5 from J, leaving 9 bases between them. The CDR3 reads CASSEHHKTEAFF. As DNA, the CDR3 is TGTGCCAGCAGTGAACACCATAAGACTGAAGCTTTCTTT.

A remark on this clonotype: This beta chain was picked up by a library intended for alpha chains and is off target, so its count carries little meaning. This sequence joins TRBV6-1 and TRBJ1-1; 8 bases are shared with TRBD1. Germline V lookup: CDR1 MNHNS, CDR2 SASEGT. CDR3 size: 14 residues. The trim removed 5 bases at V and 1 base at J, leaving 3 bases unmatched. The CDR3 protein is CASSTGGSNTEAFF. In DNA, the CDR3 is TGTGCCAGCAGTACAGGGGGGTCGAACACTGAAGCTTTCTTT.

This clonotype was picked up one time. The junction differs from germline at one of its ends, possibly a read error. The library was prepared for alpha chains; this beta chain is a stray read, so its frequency means little. The genes are TRBV28 and TRBJ1-5, with 9 nucleotides matching TRBD1. The CDR3 length is 16 residues. From germline, CDR1 is MDHEN and CDR2 SYDVKM. CDR3 loop: CASSLSGQGVGQPRHF. DNA of the CDR3: TGTGCCAGCAGTTTATCGGGACAGGGAGTCGGTCAGCCCCGGCATTTT.

In the case of this clonotype: This beta chain appears as a stray read in a library generated for alpha chains; its size is not informative. The chain recombines TRBV30 with TRBJ1-1; no definite D call. Germline CDR1 GTSNPN, CDR2 SVGIG (reference sequence). This CDR3 comprises 13 residues. V lost 0 bases to trimming and J lost 2 bases, with 7 bases between them. CDR3 residues: CAWSVQRNTEAFF. In DNA form, the CDR3 reads TGTGCCTGGAGTGTACAGAGAAACACTGAAGCTTTCTTT.

By share, this clonotype counts as hyperexpanded. Little can be read into the size of this beta chain, an off-target read in a library designed for alpha chains. V is TRBV20-1 and J is TRBJ2-5, with 10 bases matching TRBD2. CDR1 is DFQATT and CDR2 is SNEGSKA in the germline V gene (reference sequence). The CDR3 covers 15 residues. The V gene end was trimmed by 3 bases and the J gene end by 1 base; junction bases not matched to a gene: 5. The DNA for the CDR3 is TGCAGTGCTAGGAGCTCTAGCGGGAGCCAAGAGACCCAGTACTTC. Translating it yields CSARSSSGSQETQYF.

A remark on this clonotype: This beta chain turned up in a library designed for alpha chains; as an off-target read, its abundance says little. The rearrangement links TRBV15 to TRBJ2-5, with D possibly being TRBD1 (7 bases). V was shortened by 5 bases and J by 5 bases, with 15 bases between the two germline ends. CDR3 size: 14 residues. CDR1 and CDR2 from the germline V gene are LNHNV and YYDKDF (reference sequence). The CDR3 sequence is CATSGQGGEETQYF. The CDR3 DNA reads as TGTGCCACCAGCGGCCAGGGGGGAGAGGAGACCCAGTACTTC. Supplemented by reference TRBV15 and TRBJ2-5, the full variable domain reads DAMVIQNPRYQVTQFGKPVTLSCSQTLNHNVMYWYQQKSSQAPKLLFHYYDKDFNNEADTPDNFQSRRPNTSFCFLDIRSPGLGDTAMYLCATSGQGGEETQYFGPGTRLLVL.

Of note for this clonotype: In a library made to pick up alpha chains, this beta chain is a stray read with a size that means little. V gene TRBV6-1 combines with J gene TRBJ2-2, with D uncertain. Germline V gene lookup returns CDR1 MNHNS and CDR2 SASEGT. CDR3 length: 11 amino acids. V shed 4 bases and J shed 6 bases, with 3 bases lying between them. CDR3 DNA: TGTGCCAGCAGTGCTGCCGGGGAGCTGTTTTTT. Translated: CASSAAGELFF.

With respect to this clonotype: This beta chain is a stray sequence in a library constructed for alpha chains; its clone size is not meaningful. This chain links TRBV27 with TRBJ1-2; 9 bases line up with TRBD1. The length of the CDR3 is 14 residues. Losses at the gene ends were 6 bases for V and 2 bases for J; bases not matched to a gene: 4. In germline, CDR1 is MNHEY, CDR2 SMNVEV (reference sequence). This CDR3 is CASSTQGANYGYTF. The CDR3 region has the DNA TGTGCCAGCAGCACACAGGGGGCGAACTATGGCTACACCTTC.

Note on this clonotype: The library was prepared for alpha chains; this beta chain is a stray read, so its frequency means little. The chain employs TRBV29-1 and TRBJ2-3, with D perhaps TRBD1 or TRBD2 (5 bases each). V lost 4 bases to trimming and J lost 6 bases, with 14 bases between them. The germline gives CDR1 SQVTM, CDR2 ANQGSEA. The CDR3 consists of 13 residues. The CDR3 sequence is CSVGVLWGDTQYF. The CDR3, as DNA: TGCAGCGTTGGAGTTCTGTGGGGGGATACGCAGTATTTT.

This clonotype is labeled hyperexpanded (1% or more). Since the library was made to target alpha chains, this beta chain is a stray read and its abundance is not meaningful. This chain uses TRBV6-2 or TRBV6-3 with TRBJ2-1; D unresolved. Germline CDR1 MNHEY, CDR2 SVGEGT. CDR3 length: 13 amino acids. V lost 4 bases and J 5 bases, leaving 9 bases between the germline ends. In nucleotides, the CDR3 is TGTGCCAGCAGTTTTTTAGGAAACAATGAGCAGTTCTTC. Translation: CASSFLGNNEQFF.

For this clonotype: At one end, the junction sequence differs from germline, possibly due to a read error. Since it is a stray read in a library aimed at alpha chains, this beta chain has a size that is not meaningful. The chain recombines TRBV11-2 with TRBJ2-3; 7 bases agree with TRBD1. Germline CDR1 reads SGHAT; CDR2 reads FQNNGV. The CDR3 has 15 amino acids. Written as DNA, the CDR3 is TGTGTCAGCAGCAACAGGGGCCGCAGCACAGATACGCAGTATTTT. It encodes CVSSNRGRSTDTQYF.

This clonotype qualifies as hyperexpanded. This beta chain was picked up by a library intended for alpha chains and is off target, so its count carries little meaning. The CDR3 protein is CASSHRDHGGSYNEQFF. The CDR3 DNA sequence: TGTGCCAGCAGCCATAGGGACCACGGGGGTTCCTACAATGAGCAGTTCTTC. V gene TRBV7-9 combines with J gene TRBJ2-1, with a weak D call TRBD2 (6 bases). The V gene lost 5 bases and the J gene lost 1 base, with 18 bases spanning the gap. Germline CDR1 is SEHNR and CDR2 is FQNEAQ (reference sequence). CDR3 length: 17 amino acids.

In the case of this clonotype: A library prepared for alpha chains yielded this beta chain as an off-target read; its size is of little meaning. The gene calls are TRBV6-6 and TRBJ2-2; unclear D gene. Trimming took off 7 bases at V and 3 bases at J, with 3 bases between the two ends. The germline V gene has CDR1 MNHNY and CDR2 SVGAGI (reference sequence). CDR3 length equals 11 residues. CDR3: CASTYTGELFF. The CDR3 DNA sequence: TGTGCCAGCACATACACCGGGGAGCTGTTTTTT.

On this clonotype: This beta chain is a stray read from a library made for alpha chains; its abundance is not meaningful. The V gene is TRBV7-3, the J gene TRBJ2-1; TRBD2 matches at 7 bases. The germline V gene has CDR1 SGHTA and CDR2 FQGTGA. The length of the CDR3 is 13 residues. Trimming cost V 4 bases and J 9 bases; bases outside gene matches: 6. The CDR3 spells CASSSGEGTEQFF. DNA for the CDR3: TGTGCCAGCAGCTCCGGGGAGGGAACTGAGCAGTTCTTC.

About this clonotype: This beta chain is an unintended read in a library built for alpha chains; its size means little. V gene TRBV24-1 combines with J gene TRBJ2-4; maybe TRBD1 (5 bases). The CDR3 runs to 14 residues. V was shortened by 4 bases and J by 6 bases, with 12 bases between the two germline ends. Germline V gives CDR1 KGHDR, CDR2 SFDVKD. In nucleotides, the CDR3 is TGTGCCACCAGTGACGGTCTTGACAGAAACATTCAGTACTTC. Translated, it gives CATSDGLDRNIQYF.

This clonotype was found a few times. Found in a library prepared for alpha chains, this beta chain is an off-target read, and its abundance has little meaning. This chain connects TRBV20-1 to TRBJ2-7, with TRBD2 matching over 13 bases. After removal of 2 bases from V and 2 bases from J, the junction contained 0 bases not matched to a gene. Germline V lookup: CDR1 DFQATT, CDR2 SNEGSKA (reference sequence). This CDR3 is built from 14 residues. This CDR3 reads CSARTSGRAYEQYF. In DNA form, the CDR3 reads TGCAGTGCTAGAACTAGCGGGAGGGCCTACGAGCAGTACTTC.

About this clonotype itself: This beta chain lies outside the target of a library built for alpha chains; its clone size means little. The chain has TRBV11-2 and TRBJ2-7; perhaps TRBD2 as D (6 bases). Germline V gene lookup returns CDR1 SGHAT and CDR2 FQNNGV. The V end was cut by 2 bases, the J end by 2 bases, with 10 bases between. The CDR3 covers 14 residues. The CDR3 DNA reads as TGTGCCAGCAGCTTAAAAGGAGGGCCCTACGAGCAGTACTTC. It codes for CASSLKGGPYEQYF.

This clonotype was observed a handful of times. Being off target in a library aimed at alpha chains, this beta chain has a size of little meaning. The V gene is TRBV29-1, the J gene TRBJ2-1; 7 bases line up with TRBD1. The CDR3 extends over 14 amino acids. Germline trimming cut 7 bases from V and 4 bases from J; bases unmatched to any gene: 10. Looked up from germline, CDR1 is SQVTM and CDR2 is ANQGSEA. The CDR3 here is CSAIDRAIYNEQFF. As DNA, the CDR3 is TGCAGCGCCATAGACAGGGCTATTTACAATGAGCAGTTCTTC.

This clonotype appeared a single time. A much larger clone differs from this one at a single base, so this may be a read error. This beta chain turned up in a library designed for alpha chains; as an off-target read, its abundance says little. This chain joins TRBV7-6 and TRBJ2-7, with a possible D match to TRBD2 (6 bases). From germline, CDR1 is SGHVS and CDR2 FNYEAQ. There are 13 residues in the CDR3. The CDR3 spells CTSSLVTGGEQYF. The CDR3 region has the DNA TGTACCAGCAGCTTAGTGACCGGGGGCGAGCAGTACTTC.

Concerning this clonotype itself: This beta chain is off target for a library built for alpha chains, so its abundance means little. The chain combines TRBV20-1 with TRBJ1-1; TRBD1 is a possible D gene (5 bases). Trimming removed 3 bases at V and 1 base at J, with 6 bases between. Germline-derived CDR1 and CDR2 are DFQATT and SNEGSKA (reference sequence). There are 12 residues in the CDR3. The CDR3 reads CSARGPNTEAFF. CDR3 DNA: TGCAGTGCTAGGGGGCCGAACACTGAAGCTTTCTTT.

Turning to this clonotype: This beta chain was picked up by a library intended for alpha chains and is off target, so its count carries little meaning. V gene TRBV11-2 combines with J gene TRBJ2-5; TRBD2 might be the D (6 bases). Trimming left V 9 bases short and J 1 base short, with 15 bases between. The CDR3 is 14 residues long. CDR1 and CDR2 from the germline V gene are SGHAT and FQNNGV. CDR3 sequence: CASSPGDLQETQYF. In nucleotides, the CDR3 is TGTGCCAGTTCACCGGGGGACCTCCAAGAGACCCAGTACTTC.

Remarks on this clonotype: This beta chain came through as a stray read in a library set up for alpha chains, and its size says little. V and J are TRBV18 and TRBJ1-1; no definite D call. Trimming took off 6 bases at V and 5 bases at J, with 7 bases between the two ends. The CDR3 sequence is 11 residues long. CDR1 KGHSH and CDR2 LQKENI come from the germline V gene. CDR3 region: CASSQETEAFF. The CDR3 bases are TGTGCCAGCTCCCAGGAGACTGAAGCTTTCTTT.

There are a few counts of this clonotype. Being off target in a library aimed at alpha chains, this beta chain has a size of little meaning. The chain couples TRBV20-1 to TRBJ1-4; maybe TRBD1 (5 bases). Germline CDR1 reads DFQATT; CDR2 reads SNEGSKA (reference sequence). The CDR3 loop spans 15 amino acids. Trimming shortened V by 6 bases and J by 0 bases, and 14 bases separated the two germline ends. DNA for the CDR3: TGCAGTGCCCTCTGGGGGTTTTCAACTAATGAAAAACTGTTTTTT. Residues: CSALWGFSTNEKLFF.

On this clonotype: Because the library targeted alpha chains, this beta chain is an off-target read whose size means little. This chain uses TRBV7-9 with TRBJ2-5; TRBD1 matches 11 bases. The CDR3 spans 14 residues. Germline loops: CDR1 SEHNR, CDR2 FQNEAQ (reference sequence). With V trimmed by 4 bases and J by 6 bases, 4 bases remained unmatched. The CDR3 sequence: CASSSGQGAKTQYF. The CDR3 DNA follows: TGTGCCAGCAGCTCAGGACAGGGGGCGAAGACCCAGTACTTC.

Remarks on this clonotype: This beta chain turned up in a library designed for alpha chains; as an off-target read, its abundance says little. The chain combines TRBV20-1 with TRBJ1-4, with D uncertain. V dropped 2 bases and J dropped 0 bases, with 4 bases sitting between them. CDR3 length: 13 amino acids. Germline V gene sequence: CDR1 DFQATT, CDR2 SNEGSKA (reference sequence). As DNA, the CDR3 is TGCAGTGCTAGAATGACAACTAATGAAAAACTGTTTTTT. It encodes CSARMTTNEKLFF.

Concerning this clonotype: The size of this beta chain means little, since it is a stray read in a library made for alpha chains. This chain connects TRBV20-1 to TRBJ1-2, with 11 bases lining up with TRBD1. Germline loops: CDR1 DFQATT, CDR2 SNEGSKA (reference sequence). J was trimmed by 6 bases and V by 6 bases; bases with no gene match: 6. The CDR3 spans 13 residues. The CDR3: CSAPDRGRNGYTF. The DNA for the CDR3 is TGCAGTGCACCGGACAGGGGGCGGAATGGCTACACCTTC.

Regarding this clonotype: A library prepared for alpha chains yielded this beta chain as an off-target read; its size is of little meaning. The chain uses TRBV27 and TRBJ2-4; D remains ambiguous. CDR3 length: 13 amino acids. CDR1 and CDR2 (germline): MNHEY, SMNVEV (reference sequence). With 5 bases removed from V and 8 bases from J, the gap between germline ends came to 13 bases. CDR3 nucleotides: TGTGCCAGCAGTAGGATTCTTGGGGACATTCAGTACTTC. As protein: CASSRILGDIQYF.

Of note for this clonotype: Because the library targeted alpha chains, this beta chain is an off-target read whose size means little. The CDR3 protein is CAIRDGLAGTDTQYF. For the CDR3, the DNA is TGTGCCATCAGGGACGGACTAGCGGGGACAGATACGCAGTATTTT. The chain combines TRBV10-3 with TRBJ2-3; TRBD2 matches at 12 bases. This CDR3 contains 15 residues. The V gene's germline CDR1 is ENHRY and CDR2 SYGVKD. V was pared by 6 bases and J by 3 bases, with 4 bases of the junction left unmatched.